The rows below give T cell receptor beta chains drawn from one sample of a study of shared clonotypes between healthy human individuals. The data were produced by immunoSEQ multiplex PCR, yet TCRdb's version contains in-frame clones alone and is incomplete. The data show a few hundred thousand clones, around 95% seen once. Specimen: naive CD8+ T cells sorted from blood. The receptors shown here come from a woman aged 30 to 39 in good health. The CDR3 runs from the conserved cysteine through the conserved F or W. D genes are given only for firm matches. Clone size is shown for a subset of rows, as once, few, many or a class of expanded clone.

>TRBV25-1|TRBJ1-2|NA|15|NA
CASRPTLEANYGYTF
TGTGCCAGCAGACCCACTCTCGAGGCTAACTATGGCTACACCTTC
>TRBV5-6|TRBJ2-5|NA|17|NA
CASSLESGSKPQETQYF
TGTGCCAGCAGCTTGGAGTCGGGTAGTAAACCGCAAGAGACCCAGTACTTC
>TRBV7-9|TRBJ2-2|NA|14|NA
CASSPGVHTGELFF
TGTGCCAGCAGCCCGGGGGTACACACCGGGGAGCTGTTTTTT
>TRBV2|TRBJ1-2|NA|11|NA
CASMTENGYTF
TGTGCCAGCATGACAGAGAATGGCTACACCTTC
>TRBV9|TRBJ2-7|NA|15|TRBD2
CASSVGAGVTYEQYF
TGTGCCAGCAGCGTAGGAGCGGGAGTAACCTACGAGCAGTACTTC
>TRBV5-1|TRBJ2-7|NA|16|NA
CASSLAYVQEDYEQYF
TGCGCCAGCAGCTTGGCCTACGTACAGGAGGACTACGAGCAGTACTTC
>TRBV29-1|TRBJ2-2|NA|14|NA
CSVEDTANTGELFF
TGCAGCGTTGAAGACACCGCGAACACCGGGGAGCTGTTTTTT
>TRBV2|TRBJ2-4|NA|15|NA
CASSDGALAKNIQYF
TGTGCCAGCAGTGATGGGGCGTTAGCCAAAAACATTCAGTACTTC
>TRBV18|TRBJ2-7|NA|13|NA
CASSPPGSYEQYF
TGTGCCAGCTCACCACCGGGCTCCTACGAGCAGTACTTC
>TRBV10-1|TRBJ2-7|NA|13|NA
CASSDGTAYEQYF
TGCGCCAGCAGTGACGGGACTGCCTACGAGCAGTACTTC
>TRBV28|TRBJ1-2|NA|13|TRBD1
CASSYSGGGGYTF
TGTGCCAGCAGTTATTCAGGGGGCGGTGGCTACACCTTC
>TRBV11-2|TRBJ1-2|NA|13|NA
CASSLGGSSGYTF
TGTGCCAGCAGCTTAGGAGGGTCCTCTGGCTACACCTTC
>TRBV4-1|TRBJ2-2|NA|17|NA
CASSQDIRRGGTGELFF
TGCGCCAGCAGCCAAGATATTCGGCGGGGCGGCACCGGGGAGCTGTTTTTT
>TRBV6-4|TRBJ2-3|NA|16|NA
CASMSHAGLSTDTQYF
TGTGCCAGCATGAGCCACGCGGGACTCAGCACAGATACGCAGTATTTT
>TRBV28|TRBJ2-2|NA|16|NA
CASSPPGLSDAGELFF
TGTGCCAGCAGTCCCCCGGGCCTCAGTGACGCCGGGGAGCTGTTTTTT
>TRBV5-1|TRBJ1-4|NA|17|NA
CASSATGFWATNEKLFF
TGCGCCAGCAGCGCGACGGGGTTCTGGGCAACTAATGAAAAACTGTTTTTT
>TRBV6-1|TRBJ1-2|NA|15|TRBD1
CASSEGGQGWYGYTF
TGTGCCAGCAGTGAAGGGGGACAGGGTTGGTATGGCTACACCTTC
>TRBV5-6|TRBJ2-5|NA|15|TRBD2
CASSLNLAGIETQYF
TGTGCCAGCAGCTTGAATCTAGCGGGAATCGAGACCCAGTACTTC
>TRBV15|TRBJ2-5|NA|17|TRBD1
CATSGDATGVYQETQYF
TGTGCCACCAGCGGGGACGCGACAGGGGTGTACCAAGAGACCCAGTACTTC
>TRBV7-6|TRBJ2-5|NA|15|NA
CASSLIRGEQETQYF
TGTGCCAGCAGCTTAATACGGGGTGAACAAGAGACCCAGTACTTC
>TRBV11-1|TRBJ2-3|NA|15|TRBD2
CASSRTSGRADTQYF
TGTGCCAGCAGCCGAACTAGCGGGAGGGCTGATACGCAGTATTTT
>TRBV29-1|TRBJ1-1|NA|11|NA
CSGRWGTEAFF
TGCAGCGGGCGGTGGGGCACTGAAGCTTTCTTT
>TRBV7-9|TRBJ1-2|NA|11|NA
CASSHPPGYTF
TGTGCCAGCAGTCACCCCCCGGGCTACACCTTC
>TRBV2|TRBJ1-1|NA|13|NA
CASSEYGGTEAFF
TGTGCCAGCAGTGAGTACGGTGGTACTGAAGCTTTCTTT
>TRBV6-5|TRBJ2-6|NA|11|NA
CASSEGGVLTF
TGTGCCAGCAGTGAGGGAGGCGTCCTGACTTTC
>TRBV28|TRBJ1-3|NA|11|NA
CASSFYNTIYF
TGTGCCAGCAGTTTTTACAACACCATATATTTT
>TRBV4-1|TRBJ1-5|NA|17|NA
CASSPRQESMGFQPQHF
TGCGCCAGCAGCCCCCGACAGGAGTCTATGGGTTTTCAGCCCCAGCATTTT
>TRBV28|TRBJ1-3|NA|14|NA
CASSFQGSGNTIYF
TGTGCCAGCAGTTTCCAGGGGTCAGGAAACACCATATATTTT
>TRBV7-8|TRBJ1-5|NA|17|NA
CASSLGYAVSSNQPQHF
TGTGCCAGCAGCTTAGGGTATGCGGTTAGTAGCAATCAGCCCCAGCATTTT
>TRBV28|TRBJ1-2|once|15|NA
CASSSSPLGSEGYTF
TGTGCCAGCAGTTCCTCCCCACTGGGGTCGGAGGGCTACACCTTC
>TRBV19|TRBJ2-3|NA|15|NA
CASRTTGSSTDTQYF
TGTGCCAGTAGGACTACAGGATCTAGCACAGATACGCAGTATTTT
>TRBV28|TRBJ1-4|NA|16|NA
CASSSKGGQKIEKLFF
TGTGCCAGCAGCTCCAAAGGAGGACAAAAAATTGAAAAACTGTTTTTT
>TRBV27|TRBJ2-7|NA|15|TRBD2
CASSIGTSGTYEQYF
TGTGCCAGCAGTATTGGGACTAGCGGGACCTACGAGCAGTACTTC
>TRBV7-9|TRBJ1-1|NA|10|NA
CASQGGGPFF
TGTGCCAGCCAAGGTGGGGGGCCGTTTTTT
>TRBV2|TRBJ1-1|NA|14|NA
CASSDEGWGPEAFF
TGTGCCAGCAGTGATGAGGGGTGGGGCCCTGAAGCTTTCTTT